This paragraph reports one T cell receptor beta chain. Antigen unknown. TCRdb's copy holds only in-frame clones and misses some; the assay was immunoSEQ multiplex PCR. In the table there are about 2 million clones, roughly 95% of which are singletons. The CDR3 length is 16 residues. In the naive CD8 group, cells lacked CD45RO and were positively selected for CCR7, so terminally differentiated effector memory CD45RA+ cells were left out. The sample originates from a study of shared clonotypes between healthy human individuals. Study-level information: Donors were a couple of women and a few men aged 18 to 49. For every donor, three CD4 naive, three CD4 memory, two CD8 naive and one CD8 memory plates were used.

Findings and limits, study-wide: Collection of samples was limited to blood; tissue repertoires likely differ.

The material sequenced was naive CD8+ T cells sorted from blood. This receptor was taken from a man younger than 30 in good health. The chain combines TRBV21-1 with TRBJ2-5; the DNA was not compared with TRBD2, the D call given in the table. TRBV21-1 is reported as a pseudogene. The CDR3 DNA reads TGTGCCAGCAGCAAAGCGCCAGCGGGCACCAAAGAGACCCAGTACTTC. It translates to CASSKAPAGTKETQYF.